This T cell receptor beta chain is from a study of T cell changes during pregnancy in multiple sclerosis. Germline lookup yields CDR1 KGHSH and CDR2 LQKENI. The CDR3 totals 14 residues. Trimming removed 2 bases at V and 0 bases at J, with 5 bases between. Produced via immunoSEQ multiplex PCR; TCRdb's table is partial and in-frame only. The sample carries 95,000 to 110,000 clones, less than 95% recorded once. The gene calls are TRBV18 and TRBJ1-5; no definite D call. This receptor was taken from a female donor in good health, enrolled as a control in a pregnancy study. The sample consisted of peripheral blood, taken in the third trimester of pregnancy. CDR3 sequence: CASSPNYSNQPQHF. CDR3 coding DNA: TGTGCCAGCTCACCAAACTATAGCAATCAGCCCCAGCATTTT. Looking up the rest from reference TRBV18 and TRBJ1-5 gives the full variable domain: NAGVMQNPRHLVRRRGQEARLRCSPMKGHSHVYWYRQLPEEGLKFMVYLQKENIIDESGMPKERFSAEFPKEGPSILRIQQVVRGDSAAYFCASSPNYSNQPQHFGDGTRLSIL.